This section outlines one T cell receptor beta chain sequence together with its context. The junction and the germline gene differ at one end; a read error may be behind it. This record comes from a study of molecular identifiers for immune sequencing clone quantification. Study in general: Split five ways in replicates, RNA from approximately 20,000 or 98,000 naive CD8 cells had four portions sequenced.

Sorted naive CD8 T cells were those defined as CD8+CD4-CCR7+CD45RA+. From the PCR reads, TCRdb called clonotypes with MiXCR, one entry per CDR3 protein. This sample has 90,000 or so distinct CDR3 sequences, with 20% to 25% found just once. The sample consisted of naive CD8+ T cells from blood, with Jurkat cell RNA spiked in. This sample's subset: FACS-sorted CD8+CD4-CCR7+CD45RA+ naive T cells. This TCR derives from a human donor in good health. Some libraries in this study had Jurkat cell RNA spiked in.

The CDR3 nucleotides are TGTGCCAGCAGTACACCGGTGGCTGCTGGGGCCAACGCCCTGACTTTC. It yields the protein CASSTPVAAGANALTF. The chain carries TRBV28 and TRBJ2-6; TRBD1 might be the D (5 bases). The CDR3 loop spans 16 amino acids. CDR1 MDHEN and CDR2 SYDVKM come from the germline V gene.